This T cell receptor beta chain was retrieved from a study of blood T cell repertoires in COVID-19. Study as a whole: Material from acute and convalescent COVID-19 was sourced from the United States, Italy and Spain. PBMCs, B-cell-depleted T cells, or T cells provided the cDNA or gDNA that made up the material.

Germline CDR1 LNHDA, CDR2 SQIVND (reference sequence). This CDR3 comprises 15 residues. Trimming took 5 bases from V and 0 from J, leaving 13 bases between them. Methods used by the authors: It was from reference gene primer amplification that nucleated cell counts were estimated. Sequencing was performed with immunoSEQ multiplex PCR; in TCRdb, only in-frame clones are kept and a portion is missing. That table gives V, J and clone size, and the DNA gave D and trimming. The sample has approximately 150,000 clones; 86% are singletons. The TCR was taken from a woman in her sixties or seventies with acute or convalescent COVID-19. The sequenced material came from peripheral blood. V gene TRBV19 combines with J gene TRBJ1-2; the D gene is possibly TRBD1 (5 bases). CDR3 region: CASSPTGNSNYGYTF. CDR3 sequence (DNA): TGTGCCAGTAGTCCAACAGGAAACTCTAACTATGGCTACACCTTC.